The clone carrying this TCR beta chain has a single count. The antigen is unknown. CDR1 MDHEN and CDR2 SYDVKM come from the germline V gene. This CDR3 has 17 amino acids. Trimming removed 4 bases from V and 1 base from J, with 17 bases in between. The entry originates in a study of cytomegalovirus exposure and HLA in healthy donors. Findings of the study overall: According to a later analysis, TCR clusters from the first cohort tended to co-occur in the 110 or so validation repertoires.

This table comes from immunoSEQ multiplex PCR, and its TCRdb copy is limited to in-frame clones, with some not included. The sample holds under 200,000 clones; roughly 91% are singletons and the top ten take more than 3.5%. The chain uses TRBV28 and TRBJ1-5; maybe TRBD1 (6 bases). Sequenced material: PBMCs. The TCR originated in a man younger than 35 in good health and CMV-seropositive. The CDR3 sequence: CASSWGRGGRSNQPQHF. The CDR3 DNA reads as TGTGCCAGCAGTTGGGGAAGGGGGGGCAGAAGCAATCAGCCCCAGCATTTT. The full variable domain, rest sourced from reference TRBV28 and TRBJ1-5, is DVKVTQSSRYLVKRTGEKVFLECVQDMDHENMFWYRQDPGLGLRLIYFSYDVKMKEKGDIPEGYSVSREKKERFSLILESASTNQTSMYLCASSWGRGGRSNQPQHFGDGTRLSIL.